The rows below give T cell receptor beta chains drawn from one sample of a study of cytomegalovirus exposure and HLA in healthy donors. Sequencing was performed with immunoSEQ multiplex PCR; in TCRdb, only in-frame clones are kept and a portion is missing. The top ten hold less than 15% of the sample, which has about 100,000 clones, about 70% seen once. The sequenced sample was PBMCs. Receptors were obtained from a woman in her 70s in good health and CMV-seropositive. Each CDR3 is given with its conserved first and last residue. D genes are given only for firm matches. Size values are once, few and many counts, or a class for expanded clones, and some rows have none.

j_call: TRBJ2-7; clone_size: NA; d_call: TRBD1; v_call: TRBV15; cdr3_nt: TGTGCCACCAGCAGAGCTCCGGGACAGGGGGTCTACGAGCAGTACTTC; cdr3_aa: CATSRAPGQGVYEQYF
j_call: TRBJ2-5; clone_size: NA; d_call: NA; v_call: TRBV14; cdr3_nt: TGTGCCAGCAGCCCTGAGGTAACGCAAGAGACCCAGTACTTC; cdr3_aa: CASSPEVTQETQYF
j_call: TRBJ1-5; clone_size: NA; d_call: NA; v_call: TRBV5-6; cdr3_nt: TGTGCCAGCAGCTTGGACGCGTCTAGCAATCAGCCCCAGCATTTT; cdr3_aa: CASSLDASSNQPQHF
j_call: TRBJ2-7; clone_size: NA; d_call: NA; v_call: TRBV11-2; cdr3_nt: TGTGCCAGCAGCGCCCTAGGTGCGGCGTACGAGCAGTACTTC; cdr3_aa: CASSALGAAYEQYF
j_call: TRBJ2-3; clone_size: NA; d_call: NA; v_call: TRBV7-6; cdr3_nt: TGTGCCAGCAGCTTAGCGGCCGGGGGAGATACGCAGTATTTT; cdr3_aa: CASSLAAGGDTQYF
j_call: TRBJ2-7; clone_size: NA; d_call: NA; v_call: TRBV21-1; cdr3_nt: TGCGCCAGCAGCAAAGACAGGCGCGGGAGATCCTACGAGCAGTACTTC; cdr3_aa: CASSKDRRGRSYEQYF
j_call: TRBJ1-5; clone_size: NA; d_call: NA; v_call: TRBV28; cdr3_nt: TGTGCCAGCAATCGCCGAAGACAGCCTGGCAATCAGCCCCAGCATTTT; cdr3_aa: CASNRRRQPGNQPQHF
j_call: TRBJ2-3; clone_size: few; d_call: TRBD2; v_call: TRBV11-3; cdr3_nt: TGTGCCAGCAGCCCCACGGTTGGGCGGGAGGGCGCAGATACGCAGTATTTT; cdr3_aa: CASSPTVGREGADTQYF
j_call: TRBJ2-1; clone_size: once; d_call: NA; v_call: TRBV7-3; cdr3_nt: TGTGCCAGCAGCTTCCGGGACAAATACAATGAGCAGTTCTTC; cdr3_aa: CASSFRDKYNEQFF
j_call: TRBJ2-7; clone_size: NA; d_call: TRBD1; v_call: TRBV28; cdr3_nt: TGTGCCAGCAGTTTCTCCGGGACAGTGCTATTC; cdr3_aa: CASSFSGTVLF
j_call: TRBJ2-3; clone_size: NA; d_call: TRBD1; v_call: TRBV5-6; cdr3_nt: TGTGCCAGCAGCTTGGTTATTGACAGGGCAGCAGATACGCAGTATTTT; cdr3_aa: CASSLVIDRAADTQYF
j_call: TRBJ1-3; clone_size: NA; d_call: NA; v_call: TRBV19; cdr3_nt: TGTGCCAGTTCGGATGACAGGATATACTCTGGAAACACCATATATTTT; cdr3_aa: CASSDDRIYSGNTIYF
j_call: TRBJ2-3; clone_size: few; d_call: NA; v_call: TRBV29-1; cdr3_nt: TGCAGCGCCACCCCCCCAGGGAGGGGGACAGATACGCAGTATTTT; cdr3_aa: CSATPPGRGTDTQYF
j_call: TRBJ2-7; clone_size: NA; d_call: TRBD1; v_call: TRBV27; cdr3_nt: TGTGCCAGCAAGGATCGTCTTCAGGGGGTTGAATCCTACGAGCAGTACTTC; cdr3_aa: CASKDRLQGVESYEQYF
j_call: TRBJ2-5; clone_size: NA; d_call: TRBD2; v_call: TRBV5-4; cdr3_nt: TGTGCCAGCAGCGCGGGACTAGCGGGGGGAGAGACCCAGTACTTC; cdr3_aa: CASSAGLAGGETQYF
j_call: TRBJ1-5; clone_size: NA; d_call: TRBD1; v_call: TRBV4-3; cdr3_nt: TGCGCCAGCGGACAGGACAGCAATCAGCCCCAGCATTTT; cdr3_aa: CASGQDSNQPQHF
j_call: TRBJ2-3; clone_size: few; d_call: TRBD2; v_call: TRBV7-8; cdr3_nt: TGTGCCAGCACCCGGGGGGGGAGGCCAGATACGCAGTATTTT; cdr3_aa: CASTRGGRPDTQYF
j_call: TRBJ1-4; clone_size: NA; d_call: NA; v_call: TRBV5-4; cdr3_nt: TGTGCCAGCAGCCGTGTGCCCCACGCGGTTAATGAAAAACTGTTTTTT; cdr3_aa: CASSRVPHAVNEKLFF
j_call: TRBJ1-2; clone_size: NA; d_call: TRBD1; v_call: TRBV11-2; cdr3_nt: TGTGCCAGCAGCTTATCAGGGGGCGCGGGCTATGGCTACACCTTC; cdr3_aa: CASSLSGGAGYGYTF
j_call: TRBJ2-7; clone_size: few; d_call: TRBD1; v_call: TRBV27; cdr3_nt: TGTGCCAGCAGCCTCGACAGGGGGCCCTCGAGGGAGCAGTACTTC; cdr3_aa: CASSLDRGPSREQYF
j_call: TRBJ2-7; clone_size: once; d_call: NA; v_call: TRBV7-9; cdr3_nt: TGTGCCAGCAGCTTACCCCTATACTACGAGCAGTACTTC; cdr3_aa: CASSLPLYYEQYF
j_call: TRBJ2-3; clone_size: NA; d_call: TRBD2; v_call: TRBV14; cdr3_nt: TGTGCCAGCAGCCAGATTAGCGGGGGTTTTGGAGATACGCAGTATTTT; cdr3_aa: CASSQISGGFGDTQYF
j_call: TRBJ2-3; clone_size: few; d_call: TRBD2; v_call: TRBV19; cdr3_nt: TGTGCCACCCAGACTAGCGGGAGTGGGACAGATACGCAGTATTTT; cdr3_aa: CATQTSGSGTDTQYF
j_call: TRBJ1-5; clone_size: NA; d_call: NA; v_call: TRBV29-1; cdr3_nt: TGCAGCGTTGGTGCAGGGCAACAGCCCCAGCATTTT; cdr3_aa: CSVGAGQQPQHF
j_call: TRBJ1-5; clone_size: few; d_call: NA; v_call: TRBV6-5; cdr3_nt: TGTGCCAGCAGTTACCTTAATCAGCCCCAGCATTTT; cdr3_aa: CASSYLNQPQHF
j_call: TRBJ2-7; clone_size: NA; d_call: NA; v_call: TRBV7-9; cdr3_nt: TGTGCCAGCAGCCAACAGGTGGCCGGCGAGCAGTACTTC; cdr3_aa: CASSQQVAGEQYF
j_call: TRBJ2-5; clone_size: NA; d_call: TRBD1; v_call: TRBV5-1; cdr3_nt: TGCGCCAGCAGCTTGGGGGACAGGGGTTTAGAGACCCAGTACTTC; cdr3_aa: CASSLGDRGLETQYF